This T cell receptor beta chain was sequenced for a study of T cells in Graves' hyperthyroidism and ophthalmopathy. General study points: Stable hyperthyroidism was separated from ophthalmopathy by a model based on 13 V-J features.

Amplification yielded TCR beta CDR3 regions, with RNA transcripts as the source. The HTBI primer set drove a first-round RT-PCR of the TCR CDR3. TCRdb called the multiplex PCR reads again in MiXCR, with one record for every CDR3 protein. The repertoire holds approximately 200,000 distinct CDR3 sequences, about 17% seen once, with roughly 44% in the top ten. The CDR3 length is 15 residues. The ends were cut back, 5 bases at V and 3 bases at J, with 11 bases in the middle. Germline lookup yields CDR1 SEHNR and CDR2 FQNEAQ (reference sequence). This clonotype was recorded a few times. Its matching antigen is unknown.

This TCR was sampled from a middle-aged man with Graves' hyperthyroidism. This chain uses TRBV7-9 with TRBJ2-6; D possibly matches TRBD1 or TRBD2 (6 bases each). Sequencing input: blood. The CDR3 is CASSVRGLGANVLTF. The DNA for the CDR3 is TGTGCCAGCAGCGTACGGGGGCTTGGGGCCAACGTCCTGACTTTC. Drawing the rest from reference TRBV7-9 and TRBJ2-6, the complete variable domain is DTGVSQNPRHKITKRGQNVTFRCDPISEHNRLYWYRQTLGQGPEFLTYFQNEAQLEKSRLLSDRFSAERPKGSFSTLEIQRTEQGDSAMYLCASSVRGLGANVLTFGAGSRLTVL.